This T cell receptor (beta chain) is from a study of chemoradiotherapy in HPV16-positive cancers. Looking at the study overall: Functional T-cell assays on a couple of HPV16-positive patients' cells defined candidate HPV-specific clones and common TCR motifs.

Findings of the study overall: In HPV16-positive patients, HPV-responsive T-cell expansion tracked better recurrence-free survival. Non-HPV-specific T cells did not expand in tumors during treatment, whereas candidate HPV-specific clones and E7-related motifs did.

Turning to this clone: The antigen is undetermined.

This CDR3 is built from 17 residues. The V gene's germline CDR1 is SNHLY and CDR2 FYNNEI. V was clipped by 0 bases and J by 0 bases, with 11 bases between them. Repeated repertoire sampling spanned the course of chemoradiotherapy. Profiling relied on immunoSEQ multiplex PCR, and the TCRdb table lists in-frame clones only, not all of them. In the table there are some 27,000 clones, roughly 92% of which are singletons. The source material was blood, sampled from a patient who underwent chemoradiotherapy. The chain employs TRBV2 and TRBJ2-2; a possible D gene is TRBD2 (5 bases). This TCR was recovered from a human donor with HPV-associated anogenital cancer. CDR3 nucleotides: TGTGCCAGCAGTGAAGCGCTTCCCGGGACGAACACCGGGGAGCTGTTTTTT. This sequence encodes CASSEALPGTNTGELFF.